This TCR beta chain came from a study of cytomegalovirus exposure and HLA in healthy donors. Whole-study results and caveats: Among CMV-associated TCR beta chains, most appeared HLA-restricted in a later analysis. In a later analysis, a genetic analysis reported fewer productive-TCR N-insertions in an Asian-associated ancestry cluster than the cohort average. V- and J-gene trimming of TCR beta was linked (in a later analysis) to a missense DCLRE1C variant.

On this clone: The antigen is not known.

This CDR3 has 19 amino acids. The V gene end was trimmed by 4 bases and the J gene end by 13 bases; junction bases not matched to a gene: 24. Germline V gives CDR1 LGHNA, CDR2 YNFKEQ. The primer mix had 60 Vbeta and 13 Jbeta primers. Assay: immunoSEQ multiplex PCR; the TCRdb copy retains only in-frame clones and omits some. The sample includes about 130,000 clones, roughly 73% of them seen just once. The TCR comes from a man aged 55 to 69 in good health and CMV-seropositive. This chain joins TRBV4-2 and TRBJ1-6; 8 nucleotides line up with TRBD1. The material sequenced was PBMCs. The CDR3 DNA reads TGTGCCAGCAGCCCAGACGTCGACAGGGGAATTCGGATCCCCCTCCCCCTCCACTTT. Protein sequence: CASSPDVDRGIRIPLPLHF.